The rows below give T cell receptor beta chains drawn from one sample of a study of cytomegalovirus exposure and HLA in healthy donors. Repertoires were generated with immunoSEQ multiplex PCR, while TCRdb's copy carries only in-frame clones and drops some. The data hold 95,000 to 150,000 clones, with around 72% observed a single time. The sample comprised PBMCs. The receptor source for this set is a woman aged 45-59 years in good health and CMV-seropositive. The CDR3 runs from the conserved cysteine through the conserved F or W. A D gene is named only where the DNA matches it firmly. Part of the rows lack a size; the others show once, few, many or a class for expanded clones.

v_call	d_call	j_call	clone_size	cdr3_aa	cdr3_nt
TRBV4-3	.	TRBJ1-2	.	CASSQGYREGYGYTF	TGCGCCAGCAGCCAAGGTTACAGGGAAGGTTATGGCTACACCTTC
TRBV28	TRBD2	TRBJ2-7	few	CASSPAGGYGHNEQYF	TGTGCCAGCAGTCCCGCGGGGGGATATGGACACAACGAGCAGTACTTC
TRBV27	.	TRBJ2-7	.	CASGGGAGPYEQYF	TGTGCCAGCGGAGGGGGGGCGGGGCCCTACGAGCAGTACTTC
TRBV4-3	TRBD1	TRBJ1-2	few	CASSQGDRAGYYGYTF	TGCGCCAGCAGCCAGGGGGACAGGGCGGGATACTATGGCTACACCTTC
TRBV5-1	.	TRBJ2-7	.	CASSSSDRGEQYF	TGCGCCAGCAGCTCCTCTGACCGGGGAGAGCAGTACTTC
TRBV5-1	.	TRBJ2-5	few	CASSLIAGAETQYF	TGCGCCAGCAGCTTGATCGCGGGGGCTGAGACCCAGTACTTC
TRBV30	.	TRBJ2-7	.	CAWRRLDEQYF	TGTGCCTGGAGGCGATTGGACGAGCAGTACTTC
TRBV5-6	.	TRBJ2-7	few	CASSSTGQTYEQYF	TGTGCCAGCAGCTCCACCGGACAGACCTACGAGCAGTACTTC
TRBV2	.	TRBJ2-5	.	CASTYQETQYF	TGTGCCAGCACTTACCAAGAGACCCAGTACTTC
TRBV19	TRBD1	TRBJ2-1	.	CASTKDRDRWYNEQFF	TGTGCCAGTACCAAAGACCGGGACAGGTGGTACAATGAGCAGTTCTTC
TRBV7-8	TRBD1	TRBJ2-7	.	CASSLEGQHYEQYF	TGTGCCAGCAGCTTAGAGGGACAGCACTACGAGCAGTACTTC
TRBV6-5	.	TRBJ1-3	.	CASSYGSSGNTIYF	TGTGCCAGCAGTTACGGGAGCTCTGGAAACACCATATATTTT
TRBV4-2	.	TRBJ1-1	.	CASSQDPSEAFF	TGTGCCAGCAGCCAAGATCCGTCTGAAGCTTTCTTT
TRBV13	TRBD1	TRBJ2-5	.	CASSLTGEETQYF	TGTGCCAGCAGCTTGACAGGGGAAGAGACCCAGTACTTC
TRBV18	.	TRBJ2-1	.	CASSPRVSSYNEQFF	TGTGCCAGCTCCCCGCGGGTTAGCTCCTACAATGAGCAGTTCTTC
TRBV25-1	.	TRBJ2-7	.	CASSGVAAEGGRYEQYF	TGTGCCAGCAGTGGAGTAGCGGCGGAGGGGGGGCGCTACGAGCAGTACTTC
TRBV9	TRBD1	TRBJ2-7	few	CASSPGQGYEQYF	TGTGCCAGCAGCCCGGGACAGGGGTACGAGCAGTACTTC
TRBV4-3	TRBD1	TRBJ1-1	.	CASSRDRNTEAFF	TGCGCCAGCAGCCGGGACAGGAACACTGAAGCTTTCTTT
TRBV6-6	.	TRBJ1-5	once	CASGHSNQPQHF	TGTGCCAGCGGGCATAGCAATCAGCCCCAGCATTTT
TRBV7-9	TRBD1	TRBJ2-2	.	CASPMARGRNTGELFF	TGTGCCAGCCCCATGGCCAGGGGGCGGAACACCGGGGAGCTGTTTTTT
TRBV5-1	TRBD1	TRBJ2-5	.	CASSQQGMETQYF	TGCGCCAGCAGCCAACAGGGGATGGAGACCCAGTACTTC
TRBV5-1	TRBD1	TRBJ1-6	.	CASSLGQGTSPLHF	TGCGCCAGCAGCTTGGGACAGGGAACGTCACCCCTCCACTTT
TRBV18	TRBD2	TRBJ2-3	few	CASSPLAPAGYTDTQYF	TGTGCCAGCTCACCCCTAGCCCCAGCGGGATACACAGATACGCAGTATTTT
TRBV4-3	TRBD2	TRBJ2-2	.	CASSHRLADTGELFF	TGCGCCAGCAGCCACCGACTAGCGGACACCGGGGAGCTGTTTTTT
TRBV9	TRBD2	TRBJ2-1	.	CASSVPGGAYNEQFF	TGTGCCAGCAGCGTACCGGGGGGGGCTTACAATGAGCAGTTCTTC
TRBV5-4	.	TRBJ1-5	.	CASSCGGEPQHF	TGTGCCAGCAGCTGTGGTGGAGAGCCCCAGCATTTT